These 29 T cell receptor beta chains came from one sample sequenced in a study of T cells after yellow fever vaccination. MiXCR, applied by TCRdb to the 5' RACE reads, yields one record per CDR3 protein. The sample holds over 250,000 distinct CDR3 sequences, over 3.5% seen once. The sample in question was PBMCs, obtained 5 days after the yellow fever booster vaccination. The origin of the receptors is a young man who received the YFV17D yellow fever vaccine.

The table lists this clonotype with a few counts. The J gene is TRBJ1-2, the V gene TRBV18; D uncertain. The CDR3 totals 15 residues. V was cut by 0 bases and J by 2 bases, with 10 bases left in between. Per germline, CDR1 KGHSH and CDR2 LQKENI. CDR3 nucleotides: TGTGCCAGCTCACCACCGAGCTCCGGGAACTATGGCTACACCTTC. This encodes CASSPPSSGNYGYTF.

The chain is built from TRBV20-1 and TRBJ1-2; D might be TRBD1 (6 bases). The CDR3 is 14 residues long. Germline CDR1 is DFQATT and CDR2 is SNEGSKA (reference sequence). V lost 5 bases to trimming and J lost 4 bases, with 17 bases between them. CDR3 bases: TGCAGTGCTTTACCAGGACAGTCGCCCTATGGCTACACCTTC. Translating it yields CSALPGQSPYGYTF.

This clonotype was counted only a few times. The chain employs TRBV4-1 and TRBJ2-2; 7 bases match TRBD1. The J segment lost 8 bases and the V segment lost 1 base, leaving 10 bases of the junction unmatched. CDR1 and CDR2 (germline): MGHRA, YSYEKL. The CDR3 consists of 16 residues. The chain's CDR3 is CASSQGQGIPGGELFF. DNA of the CDR3: TGCGCCAGCAGCCAAGGACAGGGAATTCCCGGAGGGGAGCTGTTTTTT.

This clonotype was found many times. J is TRBJ2-7 and V is TRBV6-5; D possibly corresponds to TRBD2 (7 bases). CDR3 length equals 13 residues. Germline-derived CDR1 and CDR2 are MNHEY and SVGAGI. Trimming took 7 bases from V and 6 from J, leaving 16 bases between them. The CDR3 DNA is TGTGCCAGCACCCAAGGGGGGGGTTCCGAGCAGTACTTC. Translated, it gives CASTQGGGSEQYF.

This clonotype has only a few counts. This rearrangement joins TRBV5-1 to TRBJ2-5, with 15 bases that match TRBD2. The CDR3 length is 16 residues. The V segment lost 4 bases and the J segment 2 bases; nucleotides outside the gene matches: 3. In germline, CDR1 is SGHRS, CDR2 YFSETQ. DNA for the CDR3: TGCGCCAGCAGCATGGGACTAGCGGGGGGACAAGAGACCCAGTACTTC. Amino acids: CASSMGLAGGQETQYF.

This clonotype was seen only a few times. The rearrangement links TRBV5-1 to TRBJ2-7; perhaps TRBD2 as D (5 bases). Germline-derived CDR1 and CDR2 are SGHRS and YFSETQ. The CDR3 contains 14 residues. V was cut by 0 bases and J by 2 bases, with 9 bases left in between. This CDR3 is CASSLVGIAYEQYF. The DNA of the CDR3 is TGCGCCAGCAGCTTGGTCGGGATCGCCTACGAGCAGTACTTC.

The chain uses TRBV4-1 and TRBJ1-2; D call uncertain. Trimming removed 0 bases from V and 2 bases from J, with 10 bases in between. The CDR3 contains 15 residues. Germline CDR1 and CDR2: MGHRA and YSYEKL. The CDR3 is CASSQEGPRNYGYTF. The CDR3 DNA sequence: TGCGCCAGCAGCCAAGAGGGTCCAAGGAACTATGGCTACACCTTC.

The chain uses TRBV7-3 and TRBJ2-3, with D perhaps TRBD2 (5 bases). Germline values: CDR1 SGHTA, CDR2 FQGTGA. The CDR3 covers 15 residues. The V end was cut by 3 bases, the J end by 3 bases, with 13 bases between. DNA of the CDR3: TGTGCCAGCAGCTTTGGAGGAAGTAGGACAGATACGCAGTATTTT. This gives the protein CASSFGGSRTDTQYF. The entire variable domain, with the rest obtained from reference TRBV7-3 and TRBJ2-3, is as follows: GAGVSQTPSNKVTEKGKYVELRCDPISGHTALYWYRQSLGQGPEFLIYFQGTGAADDSGLPNDRFFAVRPEGSVSTLKIQRTERGDSAVYLCASSFGGSRTDTQYFGPGTRLTVL.

This rearrangement joins TRBV10-3 to TRBJ2-1, with D possibly being TRBD1 (6 bases). Germline V gives CDR1 ENHRY, CDR2 SYGVKD. CDR3 length: 15 residues. Trimming shortened V by 6 bases and J by 7 bases, and 19 bases separated the two germline ends. CDR3 DNA sequence: TGTGCCATCAGCCTGACAGGTCCGTGGGTAAATGAGCAGTTCTTC. Its translation: CAISLTGPWVNEQFF.

The rearrangement joins TRBV7-6 to TRBJ2-3; D possibly corresponds to TRBD2 (6 bases). V was shortened by 2 bases and J by 2 bases, with 14 bases between the two germline ends. This CDR3 contains 16 residues. CDR1 and CDR2 (germline): SGHVS, FNYEAQ. CDR3 protein: CASSLIARGSTDTQYF. CDR3 DNA sequence: TGTGCCAGCAGCTTAATAGCGCGGGGTTCCACAGATACGCAGTATTTT.

This clonotype has only a few counts. This chain joins TRBV11-2 and TRBJ2-2, with 9 nucleotides matching TRBD1. In germline, CDR1 is SGHAT, CDR2 FQNNGV. The CDR3 consists of 17 residues. V lost 5 bases, J lost 4 bases, and 11 bases stayed unmatched. CDR3 DNA: TGTGCCAGCAGCCGATATCCCGGGACAGGGTCCACCGGGGAGCTGTTTTTT. It is translated as CASSRYPGTGSTGELFF.

In this sample, this clonotype turned up many times. The V and J genes are TRBV5-1 and TRBJ2-1, with 7 nucleotides matching TRBD1. Germline CDR1 SGHRS, CDR2 YFSETQ. The V and J ends lost 4 bases and 8 bases, in that order; junction bases with no gene match: 12. CDR3 size: 15 residues. CDR3 loop: CASSPQGVGMDEQFF. DNA for the CDR3: TGCGCCAGCAGCCCTCAGGGGGTGGGGATGGATGAGCAGTTCTTC.

The sample holds a few counts of this clonotype. The chain is built from TRBV7-9 and TRBJ2-1; D unresolved. The V gene lost 8 bases and the J gene lost 7 bases, with 9 bases spanning the gap. The CDR3 is 11 amino acids. Germline CDR1 reads SEHNR; CDR2 reads FQNEAQ (reference sequence). The CDR3 here is CASALLNEQFF. As DNA, the CDR3 is TGTGCCAGCGCCCTCCTAAATGAGCAGTTCTTC.

In its sample, this clonotype was seen a few times. This sequence joins TRBV7-9 and TRBJ1-1, with D possibly matching TRBD1 (5 bases). The length of the CDR3 is 11 residues. Looked up from germline, CDR1 is SEHNR and CDR2 is FQNEAQ (reference sequence). V lost 8 bases and J lost 6, with 10 bases in between. The DNA of the CDR3 is TGTGCCAGCGGGGCTGGAGCTGAAGCTTTCTTT. Its protein product is CASGAGAEAFF.

This clonotype was seen a handful of times. The rearrangement uses TRBV12-3 or TRBV12-4 and TRBJ2-3, with D perhaps TRBD2 (6 bases). Trimming pared 5 bases from V and 0 bases from J, leaving 18 bases between. The length of the CDR3 is 17 residues. The CDR3 here is CASSPGERLFSTDTQYF. The DNA of the CDR3 is TGTGCCAGCAGTCCGGGGGAGCGGCTCTTTAGCACAGATACGCAGTATTTT.

The V call is TRBV6-1, the J call TRBJ1-1; no reliable D call. Trimming took 4 bases from V and 5 from J, leaving 8 bases between them. The CDR3 has 12 residues. CDR1 and CDR2 from the germline V gene are MNHNS and SASEGT. In nucleotides, the CDR3 is TGTGCCAGCAGTGTGGAGAGGACTGAAGCTTTCTTT. As protein: CASSVERTEAFF.

There are many counts of this clonotype. V and J are TRBV5-1 and TRBJ2-4; D gene ambiguous. This CDR3 region has 16 residues. CDR1 SGHRS and CDR2 YFSETQ come from the germline V gene. Trimming took off 1 base at V and 0 bases at J, with 11 bases between the two ends. This CDR3 is CASSLYVVGAKNIQYF. CDR3 nucleotide sequence: TGCGCCAGCAGCTTGTATGTAGTCGGAGCCAAAAACATTCAGTACTTC.

Only a few counts were recorded for this clonotype. The V and J genes are TRBV10-1 and TRBJ2-7, with TRBD1 as a possible D gene (5 bases). From germline, CDR1 is WNHNN and CDR2 SYGVQD (reference sequence). The CDR3 totals 13 residues. V lost 2 bases, J lost 3 bases, and 8 bases lay in between. The CDR3 sequence is CASSEGQSYEQYF. The CDR3 region has the DNA TGCGCCAGCAGTGAGGGACAAAGCTACGAGCAGTACTTC.

The sample holds a few counts of this clonotype. The rearrangement links TRBV7-2 to TRBJ1-2, with TRBD1 matching 7 bases. The germline gives CDR1 SGHTA, CDR2 FQGNSA. The CDR3 is 13 residues long. V lost 5 bases to trimming and J lost 7 bases; unmatched junction nucleotides: 7. The CDR3 reads CASSETGTAGYTF. Written as DNA, the CDR3 is TGTGCCAGCAGCGAGACAGGGACGGCTGGCTACACCTTC.

This clonotype was recorded once. The V gene is TRBV20-1, the J gene TRBJ2-7; 12 bases are shared with TRBD2. Trimming at V came to 3 bases and at J to 12 bases, leaving 6 bases not matched to a gene. The CDR3 runs to 12 residues. Germline V gene lookup returns CDR1 DFQATT and CDR2 SNEGSKA (reference sequence). The chain's CDR3 is CSASSSGGAAYF. The CDR3 nucleotides are TGCAGTGCTAGTTCTAGCGGGGGGGCCGCGTACTTC.

The rearrangement uses TRBV7-9 and TRBJ2-5, with D perhaps TRBD2 (6 bases). The V gene lost 2 bases and the J gene lost 3 bases, with 10 bases spanning the gap. The CDR3 has 14 residues. Germline V lookup: CDR1 SEHNR, CDR2 FQNEAQ (reference sequence). Here the CDR3 reads CASSLRGLEETQYF. The DNA for the CDR3 is TGTGCCAGCAGCTTAAGGGGACTCGAAGAGACCCAGTACTTC.

The sample holds many counts of this clonotype. The J gene is TRBJ2-3, the V gene TRBV7-2; 9 nucleotides line up with TRBD2. The CDR3 consists of 15 residues. V shed 8 bases and J 1 base; nucleotides not matched to a gene: 7. Germline CDR1 and CDR2: SGHTA and FQGNSA. This CDR3 reads CASPPLAGRTDTQYF. DNA for the CDR3: TGTGCCAGCCCCCCACTAGCGGGTCGCACAGATACGCAGTATTTT.

The chain carries TRBV5-1 and TRBJ2-7; D is unresolved. The CDR3 loop spans 14 amino acids. Germline V gene sequence: CDR1 SGHRS, CDR2 YFSETQ. V lost 5 bases to trimming and J lost 1 base, with 13 bases between them. CDR3 sequence: CASSQTSVSYEQYF. In nucleotides, the CDR3 is TGCGCCAGCAGTCAGACTTCGGTATCCTACGAGCAGTACTTC.

This clonotype has a handful of counts. The rearrangement joins TRBV20-1 to TRBJ2-2, with D unclear. Per the germline V gene, CDR1 is DFQATT and CDR2 is SNEGSKA (reference sequence). Trimming cost V 5 bases and J 0 bases, with 10 bases left between them. This CDR3 has 14 amino acids. The CDR3 DNA sequence: TGCAGTGCTTACAGACGAACGAACACCGGGGAGCTGTTTTTT. It translates to CSAYRRTNTGELFF.

The genes are TRBV3-1 and TRBJ2-2; 8 bases are a match to TRBD1. The V gene's germline CDR1 is LGHDT and CDR2 YNNKEL (reference sequence). CDR3 size: 18 residues. The junction had 7 bases not matched to a gene; V was cut back by 1 base and J by 0 bases. The CDR3 protein is CASSQAGQVTSNTGELFF. CDR3 nucleotide sequence: TGTGCCAGCAGCCAAGCGGGACAGGTAACTTCGAACACCGGGGAGCTGTTTTTT.

CDR3 nucleotides: TGTGCCAGCAGCCAAGATCAGGGAGCCCGGAACTATGGCTACACCTTC. Its translation is CASSQDQGARNYGYTF. This chain uses TRBV4-2 with TRBJ1-2; maybe TRBD1 (5 bases). CDR3 length: 16 residues. Trimming removed 0 bases from V and 2 bases from J, with 13 bases in between. CDR1 LGHNA and CDR2 YNFKEQ come from the germline V gene.

This clonotype has at least ten counts. V gene TRBV5-5 combines with J gene TRBJ2-1, with D perhaps TRBD2 (6 bases). V was pared by 4 bases and J by 10 bases, with 18 bases between. This CDR3 comprises 14 residues. Germline CDR1 is SGHKS and CDR2 is YYEKEE (reference sequence). This CDR3 reads CASSTGGAAREQFF. As DNA, the CDR3 is TGTGCCAGCAGCACCGGAGGGGCGGCGAGGGAGCAGTTCTTC.

This clonotype has more than one count but fewer than ten. The CDR3 DNA follows: TGTGCCAGCCGGACAGCAGCCAAAAACATTCAGTACTTC. It is translated as CASRTAAKNIQYF. The chain recombines TRBV12-3 or TRBV12-4 with TRBJ2-4; the D gene is possibly TRBD1 (6 bases). The CDR3 extends over 13 amino acids. V shed 8 bases and J shed 0 bases, with 8 bases lying between them.

This clonotype was observed at least ten times. The V and J genes are TRBV5-1 and TRBJ1-2, with D possibly matching TRBD1 (5 bases). V lost 4 bases to trimming and J lost 4 bases, with 8 bases between them. This CDR3 comprises 12 residues. In germline, CDR1 is SGHRS, CDR2 YFSETQ. In DNA form, the CDR3 reads TGCGCCAGCAGCACTGGGGGCTATGGCTACACCTTC. This sequence encodes CASSTGGYGYTF.